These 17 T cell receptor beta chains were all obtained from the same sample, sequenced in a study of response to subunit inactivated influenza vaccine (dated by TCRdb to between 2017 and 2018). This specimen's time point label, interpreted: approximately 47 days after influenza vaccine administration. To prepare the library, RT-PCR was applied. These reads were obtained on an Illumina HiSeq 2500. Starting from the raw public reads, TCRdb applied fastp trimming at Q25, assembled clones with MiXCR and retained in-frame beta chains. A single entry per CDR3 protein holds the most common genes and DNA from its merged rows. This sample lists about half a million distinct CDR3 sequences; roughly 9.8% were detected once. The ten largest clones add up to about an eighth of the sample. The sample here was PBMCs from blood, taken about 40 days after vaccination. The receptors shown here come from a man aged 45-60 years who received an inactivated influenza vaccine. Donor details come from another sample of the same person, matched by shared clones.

The CDR3 DNA sequence: TGTGCCAGCAGCTTAGGTAGCGGGAGAGCAGATACGCAGTATTTT. Protein sequence: CASSLGSGRADTQYF. The chain employs TRBV7-2 and TRBJ2-3, with TRBD2 identical over 9 bases. The ends lost 1 base at V and 4 bases at J; junction bases unmatched: 3. Germline CDR1 reads SGHTA; CDR2 reads FQGNSA. This CDR3 comprises 15 residues.

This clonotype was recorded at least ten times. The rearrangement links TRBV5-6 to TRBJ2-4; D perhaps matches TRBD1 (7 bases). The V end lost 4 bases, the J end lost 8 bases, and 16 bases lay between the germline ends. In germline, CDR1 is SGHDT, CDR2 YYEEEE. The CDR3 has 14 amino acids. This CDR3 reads CASSPPGGPDIQYF. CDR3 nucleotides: TGTGCCAGCAGCCCACCAGGGGGGCCGGACATTCAGTACTTC.

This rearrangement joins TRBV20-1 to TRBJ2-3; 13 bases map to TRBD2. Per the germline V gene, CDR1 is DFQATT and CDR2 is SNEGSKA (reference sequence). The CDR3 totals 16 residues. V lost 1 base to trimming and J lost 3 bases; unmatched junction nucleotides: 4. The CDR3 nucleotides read TGCAGTGCTAGAGCGATGACTAGCGGGAGGACAGATACGCAGTATTTT. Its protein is CSARAMTSGRTDTQYF.

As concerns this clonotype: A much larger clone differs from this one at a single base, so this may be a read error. The CDR3 DNA is TGCGCCGGCAGCTTGGATCCGGGGGCAGATACGCAGTATTTT. It translates to CAGSLDPGADTQYF. J is TRBJ2-3 and V is TRBV5-1, with D perhaps TRBD2 (6 bases). The CDR3 contains 14 residues. Germline V gene lookup returns CDR1 SGHRS and CDR2 YFSETQ.

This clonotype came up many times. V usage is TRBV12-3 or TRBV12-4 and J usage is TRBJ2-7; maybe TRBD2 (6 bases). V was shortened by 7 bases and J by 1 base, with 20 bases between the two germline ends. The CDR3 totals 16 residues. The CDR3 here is CASTTSEGNPSYEQYF. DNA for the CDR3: TGTGCCAGCACCACATCGGAGGGAAACCCTTCCTACGAGCAGTACTTC.

The CDR3 spells CASSLATDTLYGYTF. The DNA for the CDR3 is TGTGCCAGCAGTTTGGCGACGGATACCCTTTATGGCTACACCTTC. The V gene is TRBV28, the J gene TRBJ1-2; D ambiguous. CDR3 length equals 15 residues. Between the trimmed V and J ends, which lost 3 bases and 5 bases, there was a span of 16 bases. CDR1 MDHEN and CDR2 SYDVKM come from the germline V gene.

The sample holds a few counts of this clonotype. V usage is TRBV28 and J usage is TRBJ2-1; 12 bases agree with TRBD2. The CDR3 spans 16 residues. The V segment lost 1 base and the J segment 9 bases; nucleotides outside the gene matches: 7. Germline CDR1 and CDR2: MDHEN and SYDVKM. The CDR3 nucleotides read TGTGCCAGCAGTTTATCCCGACTAGCGGGGGCCTCTGAGCAGTTCTTC. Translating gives CASSLSRLAGASEQFF.

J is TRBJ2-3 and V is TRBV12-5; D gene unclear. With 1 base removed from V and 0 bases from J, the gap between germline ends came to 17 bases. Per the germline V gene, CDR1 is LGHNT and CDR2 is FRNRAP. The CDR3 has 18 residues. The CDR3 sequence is CASGLGPDRLPSTDTQYF. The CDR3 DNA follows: TGTGCTAGTGGTTTGGGCCCTGACCGTCTTCCTAGCACAGATACGCAGTATTTT. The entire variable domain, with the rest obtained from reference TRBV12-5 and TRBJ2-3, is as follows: DARVTQTPRHKVTEMGQEVTMRCQPILGHNTVFWYRQTMMQGLELLAYFRNRAPLDDSGMPKDRFSAEMPDATLATLKIQPSEPRDSAVYFCASGLGPDRLPSTDTQYFGPGTRLTVL.

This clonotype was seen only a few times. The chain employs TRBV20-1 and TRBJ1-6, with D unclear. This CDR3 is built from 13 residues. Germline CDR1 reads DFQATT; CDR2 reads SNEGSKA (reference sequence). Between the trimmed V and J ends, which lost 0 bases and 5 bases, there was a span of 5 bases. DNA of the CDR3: TGCAGTGCTAGAGATCACAATAATTCACCCCTCCACTTT. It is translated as CSARDHNNSPLHF.

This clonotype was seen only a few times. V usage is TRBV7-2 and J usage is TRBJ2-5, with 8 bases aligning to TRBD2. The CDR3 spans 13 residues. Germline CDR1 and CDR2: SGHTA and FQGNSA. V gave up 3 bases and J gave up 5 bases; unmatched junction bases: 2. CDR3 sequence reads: CASSLSSGETQYF. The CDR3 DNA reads TGTGCCAGCAGCTTGTCTAGCGGGGAGACCCAGTACTTC.

The CDR3 reads CATSRDLQGAKRETQYF. CDR3 bases: TGTGCCACCAGCAGAGACCTACAGGGGGCGAAAAGAGAGACCCAGTACTTC. This chain joins TRBV15 and TRBJ2-5, with TRBD1 identical over 9 bases. The CDR3 is 17 amino acids. With V trimmed by 0 bases and J by 4 bases, 9 bases remained unmatched. CDR1 and CDR2 (germline): LNHNV, YYDKDF (reference sequence). Based on the CDR3 plus reference TRBV15 and TRBJ2-5, the full variable domain is DAMVIQNPRYQVTQFGKPVTLSCSQTLNHNVMYWYQQKSSQAPKLLFHYYDKDFNNEADTPDNFQSRRPNTSFCFLDIRSPGLGDTAMYLCATSRDLQGAKRETQYFGPGTRLLVL.

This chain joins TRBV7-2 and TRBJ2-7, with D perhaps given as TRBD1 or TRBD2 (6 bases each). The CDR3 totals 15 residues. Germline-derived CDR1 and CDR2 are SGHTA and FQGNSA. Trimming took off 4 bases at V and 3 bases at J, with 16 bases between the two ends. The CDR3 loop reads CASSSRGGTDYEQYF. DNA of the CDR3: TGTGCCAGCAGCTCCCGAGGGGGGACGGACTACGAGCAGTACTTC.

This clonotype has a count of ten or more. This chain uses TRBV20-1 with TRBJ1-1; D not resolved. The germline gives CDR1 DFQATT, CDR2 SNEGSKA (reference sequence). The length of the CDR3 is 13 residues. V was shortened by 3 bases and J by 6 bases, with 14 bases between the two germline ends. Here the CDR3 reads CSARRTDESEAFF. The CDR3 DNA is TGCAGTGCTAGGCGGACTGATGAGTCTGAAGCTTTCTTT.

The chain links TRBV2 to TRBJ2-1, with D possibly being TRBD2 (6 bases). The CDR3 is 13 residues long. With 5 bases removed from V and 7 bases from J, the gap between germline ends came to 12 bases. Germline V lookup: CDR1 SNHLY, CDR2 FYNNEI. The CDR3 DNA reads TGTGCCAGCAGTCTCCCCGCGGGGAATGAGCAGTTCTTC. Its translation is CASSLPAGNEQFF. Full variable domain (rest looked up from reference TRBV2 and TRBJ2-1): EPEVTQTPSHQVTQMGQEVILRCVPISNHLYFYWYRQILGQKVEFLVSFYNNEISEKSEIFDDQFSVERPDGSNFTLKIRSTKLEDSAMYFCASSLPAGNEQFFGPGTRLTVL.

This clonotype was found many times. CDR3 bases: TGTGCCATCAGTGGCCCTAACTATGGCTACACCTTC. It codes for CAISGPNYGYTF. This rearrangement joins TRBV10-3 to TRBJ1-2; D not resolved. The V gene lost 4 bases and the J gene lost 0 bases, with 3 bases spanning the gap. This CDR3 has 12 residues. In germline, CDR1 is ENHRY, CDR2 SYGVKD.

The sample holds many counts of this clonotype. The CDR3 spells CAISENRGRSEAFF. CDR3 nucleotides: TGTGCCATCAGTGAGAACAGGGGTCGATCTGAAGCTTTCTTT. V and J are TRBV10-3 and TRBJ1-1, with 7 bases identical to TRBD1. From germline, CDR1 is ENHRY and CDR2 SYGVKD. This CDR3 spans 14 amino acids. V was pared by 2 bases and J by 6 bases, with 6 bases of the junction left unmatched.

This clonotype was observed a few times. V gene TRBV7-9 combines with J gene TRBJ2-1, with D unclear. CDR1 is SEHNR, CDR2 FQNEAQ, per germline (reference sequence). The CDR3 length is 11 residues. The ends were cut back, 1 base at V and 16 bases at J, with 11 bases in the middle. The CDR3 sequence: CASSLGGRGFF. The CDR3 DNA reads TGTGCCAGCAGCTTAGGCGGCCGTGGATTCTTC. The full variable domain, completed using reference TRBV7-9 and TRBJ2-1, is DTGVSQNPRHKITKRGQNVTFRCDPISEHNRLYWYRQTLGQGPEFLTYFQNEAQLEKSRLLSDRFSAERPKGSFSTLEIQRTEQGDSAMYLCASSLGGRGFFGPGTRLTVL.